This T cell receptor beta chain was documented in a study of molecular identifiers for immune sequencing clone quantification. The CDR3 is made up of 15 amino acids. CDR1 is SSHAT, CDR2 FNYEAQ, per germline (reference sequence). Concerning this clonotype itself: Germline is not matched at one junction end, which may reflect a read error.

TCRdb redid the calling of the PCR reads with MiXCR, one entry per CDR3 protein. Of approximately 60,000 distinct CDR3 sequences listed, around 19% are singletons. Naive CD8 T cells, phenotype CD8+CD4-CCR7+CD45RA+, were sorted. The sequence was obtained from a human donor in good health. Some libraries in this study had Jurkat cell RNA spiked in. Specimen: naive CD8+ T cells from blood, with Jurkat cell RNA spiked in. Specified subset: FACS-sorted CD8+CD4-CCR7+CD45RA+ naive T cells. The rearrangement links TRBV7-7 to TRBJ2-1; TRBD1 aligns across 7 bases. Here the CDR3 DNA reads TGTGCTAGCAGCCAGGACAGGTCCTCCTACAATGAGCAGTTCTTC. This translates into CASSQDRSSYNEQFF.